This TCR beta chain was profiled in a study of Ad26.COV2.S vaccination and SARS-CoV-2 variants. Study results and limitations: Vaccine and placebo groups showed comparable non-spike TCR breadth. Estimates derived from TCR breadth and depth analyses may have underestimated total T cell responses. Considerable breadth of spike-specific CD8+ and CD4+ T cell responses has reportedly been documented following vaccination. The study found higher spike-specific TCR breadth in vaccine than placebo recipients.

Profiling relied on immunoSEQ multiplex PCR, and the TCRdb table lists in-frame clones only, not all of them. Among roughly 380,000 clones listed, about 90% were seen once. Of note for this clone: What it binds is unknown.

CDR3 length: 16 residues. The germline V gene encodes CDR1 SGHDT and CDR2 YYEEEE. Unmatched junction bases numbered 5, after V lost 2 bases and J lost 2 bases. J is TRBJ1-1 and V is TRBV5-6; 11 bases align to TRBD1. This TCR came from a human donor who had recovered from COVID-19. The sequenced sample was peripheral blood, obtained after recovery from COVID-19. DNA of the CDR3: TGTGCCAGCAGCTTCGGGACAGGGGGAGTAAACACTGAAGCTTTCTTT. Amino acids: CASSFGTGGVNTEAFF.